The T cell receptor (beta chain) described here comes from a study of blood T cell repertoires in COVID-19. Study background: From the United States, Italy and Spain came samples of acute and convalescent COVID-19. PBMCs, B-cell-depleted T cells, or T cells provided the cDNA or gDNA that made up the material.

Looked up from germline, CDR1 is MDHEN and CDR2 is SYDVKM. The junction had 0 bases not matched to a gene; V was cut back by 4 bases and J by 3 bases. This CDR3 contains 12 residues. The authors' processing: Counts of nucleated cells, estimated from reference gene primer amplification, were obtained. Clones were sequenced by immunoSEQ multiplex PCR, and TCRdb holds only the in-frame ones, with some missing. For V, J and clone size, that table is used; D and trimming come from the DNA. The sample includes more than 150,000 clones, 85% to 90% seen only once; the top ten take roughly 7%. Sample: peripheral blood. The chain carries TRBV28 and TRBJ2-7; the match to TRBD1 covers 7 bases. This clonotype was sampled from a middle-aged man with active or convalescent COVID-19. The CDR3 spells CASSSGGYEQYF. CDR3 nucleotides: TGTGCCAGCAGTTCAGGGGGCTACGAGCAGTACTTC.